What follows are 11 T cell receptor beta chains derived from one specimen sequenced in a study of blood T cells in healthy people across ages. A sample-barcoded 5' primer and a J-beta primer mix were used in a second PCR of roughly 6 to 11 cycles. One entry per CDR3 protein results from TCRdb running MiXCR on the 5' RACE reads. Counted here are about a million distinct CDR3 sequences, under 40% occurring once; the ten biggest clones make up roughly 14%. Sequencing was carried out using blood. The receptors originated from a man between 18 and 29 years old in good health.

This chain links TRBV20-1 with TRBJ2-3, with 9 nucleotides matching TRBD2. Germline CDR1 is DFQATT and CDR2 is SNEGSKA (reference sequence). The V segment lost 1 base and the J segment 2 bases; nucleotides outside the gene matches: 4. This CDR3 contains 15 residues. The DNA of the CDR3 is TGCAGTGCTAGAGGCGCGGGGGGGATCACAGATACGCAGTATTTT. As protein: CSARGAGGITDTQYF.

The chain uses TRBV20-1 and TRBJ2-5; D uncertain. From germline, CDR1 is DFQATT and CDR2 SNEGSKA (reference sequence). This CDR3 is 12 amino acids long. Trimming stripped 3 bases from V and 11 bases from J, with 16 bases between. Here the CDR3 DNA reads TGCAGTGCTAGGAAGGGTTCTAATGAGCAGTACTTC. This gives the protein CSARKGSNEQYF.

The V and J genes are TRBV20-1 and TRBJ1-2, with 9 nucleotides matching TRBD1. Unmatched junction bases numbered 7, after V lost 5 bases and J lost 3 bases. The CDR3 runs 14 residues. Germline loops: CDR1 DFQATT, CDR2 SNEGSKA (reference sequence). As DNA, the CDR3 is TGCAGTGCTCCCAGGACAGGGGTCGACTATGGCTACACCTTC. Its translation: CSAPRTGVDYGYTF.

The chain recombines TRBV10-3 with TRBJ2-2, with 8 bases matching TRBD2. The V segment lost 8 bases and the J segment 0 bases; nucleotides outside the gene matches: 5. Germline V gene data show CDR1 as ENHRY and CDR2 as SYGVKD. The CDR3 is 15 residues long. CDR3 sequence reads: CAIWRGDPNTGELFF. CDR3 DNA: TGTGCCATCTGGCGGGGGGACCCGAACACCGGGGAGCTGTTTTTT.

CDR3 in DNA: TGTGCCAGCAGAACGGGAGGGCCAGGGATCTATGGCTACACCTTC. Translated, it gives CASRTGGPGIYGYTF. This chain connects TRBV6-2 or TRBV6-3 to TRBJ1-2; tentatively, D is TRBD1 (5 bases). V dropped 6 bases and J dropped 4 bases, with 18 bases sitting between them. Looked up from germline, CDR1 is MNHEY and CDR2 is SVGEGT. CDR3 length: 15 residues.

The rearrangement joins TRBV7-6 to TRBJ2-6; D gene ambiguous. The CDR3 loop spans 15 amino acids. Germline V lookup: CDR1 SGHVS, CDR2 FNYEAQ. The V and J ends lost 3 bases and 0 bases respectively, with 6 bases between them. DNA of the CDR3: TGTGCCAGCAGCTTTTTCATCTCTGGGGCCAACGTCCTGACTTTC. It codes for CASSFFISGANVLTF.

In this sample, this clonotype turned up once. Possible read error: a much larger clone is one base away. V usage is TRBV10-3 and J usage is TRBJ2-3; perhaps TRBD2 as D (5 bases). CDR1 ENHRY and CDR2 SYGVKD come from the germline V gene. The CDR3 is 13 amino acids. Between the trimmed V and J ends, which lost 11 bases and 2 bases, there was a span of 14 bases. CDR3 loop: CAASDYSTDTQYF. The CDR3, as DNA: TGTGCCGCCAGTGACTACTCCACAGATACGCAGTATTTT.

The V gene is TRBV7-3, the J gene TRBJ1-1; 7 bases fit TRBD1. Germline loops: CDR1 SGHTA, CDR2 FQGTGA. V was pared by 2 bases and J by 2 bases, with 11 bases of the junction left unmatched. The CDR3 has 17 amino acids. CDR3 sequence reads: CASSLSPPDRINTEAFF. The CDR3 bases are TGTGCCAGCAGCTTATCGCCGCCGGACAGGATCAACACTGAAGCTTTCTTT.

DNA of the CDR3: TGTGCCAGCAGCCCTCAGACAGGACAAGAGACCCAGTACTTC. It translates to CASSPQTGQETQYF. The chain combines TRBV9 with TRBJ2-5; possibly TRBD1 for D (6 bases). The CDR3 sequence is 14 residues long. The germline CDR1 and CDR2 sequences are SGDLS and YYNGEE. With 4 bases removed from V and 2 bases from J, the gap between germline ends came to 12 bases.

The chain couples TRBV29-1 to TRBJ1-4; D possibly corresponds to TRBD1 (5 bases). Germline values: CDR1 SQVTM, CDR2 ANQGSEA. The CDR3 covers 13 residues. V was cut by 3 bases and J by 10 bases, with 15 bases left in between. The CDR3 DNA is TGCAGCGTTGAGGTGGGGCAGGGCGGAAAACTGTTTTTT. This encodes CSVEVGQGGKLFF.

This rearrangement joins TRBV7-2 to TRBJ2-7; the D gene is possibly TRBD2 (6 bases). V lost 5 bases, J lost 2 bases, and 16 bases lay in between. Germline values: CDR1 SGHTA, CDR2 FQGNSA. The CDR3 runs to 15 residues. This CDR3 is CASSPRGIPTYEQYF. The CDR3 DNA reads TGTGCCAGCAGCCCTCGGGGGATCCCTACCTACGAGCAGTACTTC. Full variable domain (remainder filled in from reference TRBV7-2 and TRBJ2-7): GAGVSQSPSNKVTEKGKDVELRCDPISGHTALYWYRQSLGQGLEFLIYFQGNSAPDKSGLPSDRFSAERTGGSVSTLTIQRTQQEDSAVYLCASSPRGIPTYEQYFGPGTRLTVT.